Below, one TCR beta chain is given with its context. This sample is drawn from a study of cytomegalovirus exposure and HLA in healthy donors. This CDR3 comprises 13 residues. CDR1 and CDR2 from the germline V gene are SGHNT and YENEEA. V was pared by 1 base and J by 5 bases, with 8 bases between. The donors were part of the validation cohort of 95 to 150 subjects. That cohort was separate from the first cohort, which comprised fewer than 800 subjects. Sequencing used immunoSEQ multiplex PCR; TCRdb keeps in-frame clones, though not all of them. The table lists 45,000 to 60,000 clones, 93% of them singletons, with roughly 5.8% in the top ten.

The origin of this receptor is a woman under 30 in good health and CMV-seronegative. This rearrangement joins TRBV11-3 to TRBJ2-5; D uncertain. Input material: PBMCs. The CDR3 spells CASSLGGWETQYF. In DNA, the CDR3 is TGTGCCAGCAGCTTAGGAGGATGGGAGACCCAGTACTTC.